Listed here is a single T cell receptor (beta chain). Its antigen is as yet unknown. In the CD4+ fraction, cells were divided into CD45RA+ naive and CD45RA-negative memory subsets. Authors' processing steps: Junction-only sequences without quality scores were provided by ImmunoSEQ, so filtering was different. TCRdb's table, derived via immunoSEQ multiplex PCR, lists solely in-frame clones and lacks some. Clonal size and the V and J genes are those of that table, whereas D and trimming came from the DNA. The sample contains under 2.5 million clones, roughly 92% of which appear only once. The V gene's germline CDR1 is LNHNV and CDR2 YYDKDF (reference sequence). V was clipped by 5 bases and J by 4 bases, with 14 bases between them. The CDR3 is made up of 15 amino acids. This sample stems from a study of shared clonotypes between healthy human individuals. Overall study findings and caveats: Shared clonotypes: about 5% naive CD4, roughly 3.8% naive CD8, around 2.2% memory CD4, approximately 0.4% memory CD8. Sharing of clonotypes among donors was expected to vary with sequencing depth.

The clonotype was recovered from a man aged 18-30 years in good health. Some clones in this sample may be carry-over from other donors' samples. This chain uses TRBV15 with TRBJ2-2, with a possible D match to TRBD1 (5 bases). The sample consisted of naive CD4+ T cells from PBMCs. The sample's subset: CD45RA+ positively selected. The CDR3 region is CATSPRAVSTGELFF. The CDR3 bases are TGTGCCACCAGCCCCAGGGCAGTTAGCACCGGGGAGCTGTTTTTT. Full variable domain (remainder filled in from reference TRBV15 and TRBJ2-2): DAMVIQNPRYQVTQFGKPVTLSCSQTLNHNVMYWYQQKSSQAPKLLFHYYDKDFNNEADTPDNFQSRRPNTSFCFLDIRSPGLGDTAMYLCATSPRAVSTGELFFGEGSRLTVL.